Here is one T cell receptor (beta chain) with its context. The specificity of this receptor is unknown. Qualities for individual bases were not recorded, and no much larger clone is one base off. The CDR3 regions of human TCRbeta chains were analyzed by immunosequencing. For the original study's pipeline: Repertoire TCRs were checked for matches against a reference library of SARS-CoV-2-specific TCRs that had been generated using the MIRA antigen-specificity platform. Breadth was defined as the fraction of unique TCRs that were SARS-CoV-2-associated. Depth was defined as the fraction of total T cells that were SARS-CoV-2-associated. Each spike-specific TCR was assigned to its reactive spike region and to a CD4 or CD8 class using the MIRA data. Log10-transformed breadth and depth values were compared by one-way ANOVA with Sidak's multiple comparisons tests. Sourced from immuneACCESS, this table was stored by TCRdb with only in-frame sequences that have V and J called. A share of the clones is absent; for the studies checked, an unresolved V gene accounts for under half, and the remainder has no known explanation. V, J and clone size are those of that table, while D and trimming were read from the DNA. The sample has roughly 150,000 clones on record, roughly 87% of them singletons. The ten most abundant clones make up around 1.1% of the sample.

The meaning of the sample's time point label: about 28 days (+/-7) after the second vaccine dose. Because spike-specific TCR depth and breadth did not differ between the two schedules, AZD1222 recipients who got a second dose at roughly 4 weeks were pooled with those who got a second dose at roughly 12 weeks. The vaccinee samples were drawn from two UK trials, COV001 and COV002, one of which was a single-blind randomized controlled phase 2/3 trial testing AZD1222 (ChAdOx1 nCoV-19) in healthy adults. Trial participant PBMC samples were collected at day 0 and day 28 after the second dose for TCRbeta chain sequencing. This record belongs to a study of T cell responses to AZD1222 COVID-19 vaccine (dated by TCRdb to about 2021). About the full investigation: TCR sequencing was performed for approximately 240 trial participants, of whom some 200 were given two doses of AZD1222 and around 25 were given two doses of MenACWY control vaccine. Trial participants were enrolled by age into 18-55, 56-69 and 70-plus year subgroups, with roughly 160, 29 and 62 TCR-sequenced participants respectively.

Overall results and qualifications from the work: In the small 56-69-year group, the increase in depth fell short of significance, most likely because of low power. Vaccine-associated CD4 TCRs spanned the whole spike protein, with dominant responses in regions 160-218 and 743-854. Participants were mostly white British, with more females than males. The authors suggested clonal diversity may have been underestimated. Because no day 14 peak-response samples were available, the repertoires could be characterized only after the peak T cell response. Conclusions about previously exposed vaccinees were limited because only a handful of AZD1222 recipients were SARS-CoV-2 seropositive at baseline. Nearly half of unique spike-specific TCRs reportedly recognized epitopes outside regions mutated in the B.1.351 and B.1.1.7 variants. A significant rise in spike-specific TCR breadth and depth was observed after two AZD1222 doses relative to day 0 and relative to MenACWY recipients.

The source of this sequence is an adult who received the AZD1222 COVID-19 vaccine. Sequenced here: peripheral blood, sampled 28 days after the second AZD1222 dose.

The sequenced DNA: TGTGCCTGGGGCTCCGAGGGTGAAGCTTTCTTT. It is translated as CAWGSEGEAFF. The chain uses TRBV30 and TRBJ1-1; the D gene is unclear. The V end loses 5 bases and the J end loses 7 bases, and a stretch of 11 bases separates them. CDR1 GTSNPN and CDR2 SVGIG are derived from the germline V gene (reference sequence). Counted from cysteine to phenylalanine, this CDR3 has 11 amino acids. Only the CDR3 DNA stays, 33 bases, in frame from base 1.